The sequence of this T cell receptor beta chain was determined in a study of T cell responses to AZD1222 COVID-19 vaccine (dated by TCRdb to the early 2020s). Regarding the complete study: AZD1222 recipients with second doses at about 4 weeks or about 12 weeks were pooled, because spike-specific TCR depth and breadth did not differ between schedules. Trial participants were enrolled by age into subgroups of 18-55, 56-69 and 70-plus years, and roughly 150, 30 and 60 TCR-sequenced participants, respectively, were included in these subgroups. TCR sequencing was performed for roughly 250 trial participants, of whom about 200 were given two doses of AZD1222 and approximately 25 were given two doses of MenACWY control vaccine.

The CDR3 regions of human TCRbeta chains were analyzed by immunosequencing. The published analysis was carried out like this. TCRs in the repertoires were matched against a reference library of SARS-CoV-2-specific TCRs that had been generated with the MIRA antigen-specificity platform. Breadth meant the fraction of unique TCRs that were SARS-CoV-2-associated, whereas depth meant the fraction of total T cells that were SARS-CoV-2-associated. Using the MIRA data, each spike-specific TCR was assigned both to the spike region to which the TCR was reactive and to a CD4 or CD8 class. Log10-transformed breadth and depth values were compared by one-way ANOVA with Sidak's multiple comparisons tests. What TCRdb holds here is the immuneACCESS table cut down to in-frame rearrangements. Part of the clones is not present; checked against another copy, under half of the missing clones reflect an unresolved V gene, and the others are unexplained. The DNA gave D and trimming, while V, J and clone size come from that table. This sample holds about 99,000 clones; more than 75% were observed only once. Less than 3.5% of the sample lies in the top ten.

V and J are trimmed by 5 bases and 5 bases, and the gene matches miss 13 bases of the junction. The CDR3 runs 16 residues from the cysteine to the phenylalanine. The sequence is cut down to CDR3 DNA, 48 bases in frame from base 1. Looking up the germline V gene yields CDR1 MDHEN and CDR2 SYDVKM. What the research found in general, with its limitations: Epitopes outside the regions mutated in the B.1.351 and B.1.1.7 variants were reportedly recognized by nearly half of the unique spike-specific TCRs. Because no day 14 peak-response samples were available, the repertoires could be characterized only after the peak T cell response. The whole spike protein was spanned by vaccine-associated CD4 TCRs, and dominant responses were seen in regions 160-218 and 743-854. A significant rise in spike-specific TCR breadth and depth was observed after two AZD1222 doses relative to day 0 and relative to MenACWY recipients. The 56-69-year group was small, and its depth increase did not reach significance, likely because of low power. Only five or six AZD1222 recipients were SARS-CoV-2 seropositive at baseline, limiting conclusions about previously exposed vaccinees. Participants were mostly white British and included more females than males, and it was suggested by the authors that clonal diversity may have been underestimated.

The time point tag for this specimen amounts to: baseline before first vaccination. Vaccinee samples came from UK trials COV001 and COV002, including a single-blind randomized controlled phase 2/3 trial of AZD1222 (ChAdOx1 nCoV-19) in healthy adults. For TCRbeta chain sequencing, PBMC samples from trial participants were taken at day 0 and at day 28 after the second dose. Comments on this clone: It lacks a known antigen. Base-call qualities are not available, and no considerably larger clone is one nucleotide away.

The source of this sequence is an adult in good health. The source material was peripheral blood, sampled on day 0 of AZD1222 vaccination. In this chain, TRBV28 is recombined with TRBJ2-5, with 8 bases aligning to TRBD2. The CDR3 here reads CASSVTSGGLGETQYF. The bases read TGTGCCAGCAGTGTTACTAGCGGAGGCTTAGGCGAGACCCAGTACTTC. The reference TRBV28 and TRBJ2-5 proteins fill in what lies around the CDR3, so the full variable domain reads DVKVTQSSRYLVKRTGEKVFLECVQDMDHENMFWYRQDPGLGLRLIYFSYDVKMKEKGDIPEGYSVSREKKERFSLILESASTNQTSMYLCASSVTSGGLGETQYFGPGTRLLVL.